The T cell receptor beta chain described here comes from a study of T-cell reconstitution after alpha-beta-depleted transplantation in children. V lost 0 bases, J lost 4 bases, and 10 bases lay in between. The CDR3 has 14 amino acids. Looked up from germline, CDR1 is SGDLS and CDR2 is YYNGEE. Unique molecular identifiers featured in how the TCRbeta library was prepared. Via MiXCR, TCRdb re-called the PCR reads, giving one row per CDR3 protein. The table records 500,000 or so distinct CDR3 sequences, approximately 29% of them present only once. This clonotype appeared a few times. The specimen was PBMCs from the stem cell graft donor, collected from the stem cell graft. J is TRBJ2-5 and V is TRBV9, with D tentatively TRBD1 or TRBD2 (5 bases each). This sequence was found in a human donor who donated a stem cell graft to a child with aplastic anemia. CDR3 DNA: TGTGCCAGCAGCGTAGGAGGGACGGGAGAGACCCAGTACTTC. Amino acid sequence: CASSVGGTGETQYF.